The following is a T cell receptor (beta chain) sequence with its context. This record belongs to a study of blood T cell repertoires in COVID-19. Background on the study: There were acute and convalescent COVID-19 samples, and they came from the United States, Italy and Spain. The cDNA or gDNA used as material had been derived from T cells, B-cell-depleted T cells, or PBMCs.

Germline lookup yields CDR1 SGHVS and CDR2 FNYEAQ. This CDR3 is built from 14 residues. Trimming stripped 5 bases from V and 6 bases from J, with 14 bases between. Using immunoSEQ multiplex PCR, the repertoire was profiled, and TCRdb retains in-frame clones only, with some absent. Among 110,000 to 150,000 clones, about 90% were seen once, and the ten largest hold around 1.7%. This TCR derives from a woman between 50 and 59 years old with acute or convalescent COVID-19. V gene TRBV7-6 combines with J gene TRBJ1-5; weak D call: TRBD1 (6 bases). Sequencing input: peripheral blood. CDR3 nucleotides: TGTGCCAGCAGCGAGGGACATTTAAGTCAGCCCCAGCATTTT. Translating it yields CASSEGHLSQPQHF. The complete variable domain, with remaining parts taken from reference TRBV7-6 and TRBJ1-5, reads GAGVSQSPRYKVTKRGQDVALRCDPISGHVSLYWYRQALGQGPEFLTYFNYEAQQDKSGLPNDRFSAERPEGSISTLTIQRTEQRDSAMYRCASSEGHLSQPQHFGDGTRLSIL.